The rows below give T cell receptor beta chains drawn from one sample of a study of vaccination and CD4 T cells after COVID-19. Their antigens are not known. TCRdb processed the PCR reads anew with MiXCR; each CDR3 protein has one entry. The table shows 11,000 to 15,000 distinct CDR3 sequences, with roughly 21% occurring only once. Sequencing input: cultured CD4+ T cells from blood. These receptor sequences come from a human donor with COVID-19. CDR3s include the opening cysteine and the closing phenylalanine or tryptophan. D genes are given only for firm matches. Where a row states a size, it is once, few, many or the class of an expanded clone; other rows omit it.

v_call: TRBV7-2; clone_size: .; cdr3_length: 15; d_call: .; j_call: TRBJ2-5; cdr3_nt: TGTGCCAGCAGCTTGACAACCGGGCATGCAGAGACCCAGTACTTC; cdr3_aa: CASSLTTGHAETQYF
v_call: TRBV5-6; clone_size: .; cdr3_length: 18; d_call: TRBD1; j_call: TRBJ1-5; cdr3_nt: TGTGCCAGCACGACCCGGGACAGAGCTTTATCTGGCAATCAGCCCCAGCATTTT; cdr3_aa: CASTTRDRALSGNQPQHF
v_call: TRBV7-9; clone_size: few; cdr3_length: 18; d_call: .; j_call: TRBJ1-5; cdr3_nt: TGTGCCAGCAGCTTAAGGGACAACCAACAACTTAGCAATCAGCCCCAGCATTTT; cdr3_aa: CASSLRDNQQLSNQPQHF
v_call: TRBV4-3; clone_size: .; cdr3_length: 13; d_call: .; j_call: TRBJ1-1; cdr3_nt: TGCGCCAGCAGCCAGGGAACCAGCACTGAAGCTTTCTTT; cdr3_aa: CASSQGTSTEAFF
v_call: TRBV7-9; clone_size: .; cdr3_length: 12; d_call: .; j_call: TRBJ1-1; cdr3_nt: TGTGCCAGCAGCCCCATGGCCCTTGAAGCTTTCTTT; cdr3_aa: CASSPMALEAFF
v_call: TRBV29-1; clone_size: .; cdr3_length: 16; d_call: TRBD2; j_call: TRBJ2-1; cdr3_nt: TGCAGCGTTCCTATACTAGCGGGGGGCCCATACAATGAGCAGTTCTTC; cdr3_aa: CSVPILAGGPYNEQFF
v_call: TRBV20-1; clone_size: medium-sized; cdr3_length: 17; d_call: .; j_call: TRBJ1-5; cdr3_nt: TGCAGTGCTAGACCCCAGCAGGGTTTTTATGGCAATCAGCCCCAGCATTTT; cdr3_aa: CSARPQQGFYGNQPQHF
v_call: TRBV18; clone_size: few; cdr3_length: 12; d_call: .; j_call: TRBJ2-3; cdr3_nt: TGTGCCAGCTCTCAATCCGAAGATACGCAGTATTTT; cdr3_aa: CASSQSEDTQYF
v_call: TRBV7-2; clone_size: medium-sized; cdr3_length: 15; d_call: .; j_call: TRBJ1-1; cdr3_nt: TGTGCCAGCAGACTACTTAACAGGGAGGGGGATGAAGCTTTCTTT; cdr3_aa: CASRLLNREGDEAFF
v_call: TRBV19; clone_size: few; cdr3_length: 17; d_call: .; j_call: TRBJ1-4; cdr3_nt: TGTGCCAGTAGGAAGAGGTGGGGAGGCCAGGGTAATGAAAAACTGTTTTTT; cdr3_aa: CASRKRWGGQGNEKLFF
v_call: TRBV12-3/TRBV12-4; clone_size: few; cdr3_length: 14; d_call: .; j_call: TRBJ1-2; cdr3_nt: TGTGCCAGCAGTTCCCAACAGATCAACTATGGCTACACCTTC; cdr3_aa: CASSSQQINYGYTF
v_call: TRBV7-3; clone_size: few; cdr3_length: 13; d_call: .; j_call: TRBJ1-1; cdr3_nt: TGTGCCAGCAGCCGGGGAGTTAACACTGAAGCTTTCTTT; cdr3_aa: CASSRGVNTEAFF
v_call: TRBV28; clone_size: few; cdr3_length: 17; d_call: .; j_call: TRBJ1-3; cdr3_nt: TGTGCCAGCACCACCGGAAGGCAGGGATCCTCTGGAAACACCATATATTTT; cdr3_aa: CASTTGRQGSSGNTIYF
v_call: TRBV9; clone_size: .; cdr3_length: 14; d_call: .; j_call: TRBJ2-3; cdr3_nt: TGTGCCAGCAGCGTAGGGGGGGTGGCAGATACGCAGTATTTT; cdr3_aa: CASSVGGVADTQYF
v_call: TRBV12-5; clone_size: .; cdr3_length: 13; d_call: TRBD1; j_call: TRBJ2-7; cdr3_nt: TGTGCTAGTGGCAGTGACAGGGGGCGCGAGCAGTACTTC; cdr3_aa: CASGSDRGREQYF
v_call: TRBV6-1; clone_size: few; cdr3_length: 15; d_call: .; j_call: TRBJ1-1; cdr3_nt: TGTGCCAGTCAAGCGGGGGGCCCGGCGGGGTTTGAAGCTTTCTTT; cdr3_aa: CASQAGGPAGFEAFF
v_call: TRBV15; clone_size: medium-sized; cdr3_length: 17; d_call: .; j_call: TRBJ2-2; cdr3_nt: TGTGCCACCAGCAGAGGGGATAAACAGACTAACACCGGGGAGCTGTTTTTT; cdr3_aa: CATSRGDKQTNTGELFF
v_call: TRBV6-1; clone_size: few; cdr3_length: 14; d_call: TRBD2; j_call: TRBJ2-7; cdr3_nt: TGTGCCAGCAAGGGAGCGGGGGGAAAGTACGAGCAGTACTTC; cdr3_aa: CASKGAGGKYEQYF
v_call: TRBV5-1; clone_size: few; cdr3_length: 15; d_call: .; j_call: TRBJ1-2; cdr3_nt: TGCGCCAGCAGAGGAGAGGCGGGCTTAATAGGGGGCTACACCTTC; cdr3_aa: CASRGEAGLIGGYTF
v_call: TRBV18; clone_size: .; cdr3_length: 15; d_call: .; j_call: TRBJ1-2; cdr3_nt: TGTGCCAGCTCACTGCAGACCTCAGGGATAAGCGGCTACACCTTC; cdr3_aa: CASSLQTSGISGYTF
v_call: TRBV28; clone_size: medium-sized; cdr3_length: 14; d_call: TRBD2; j_call: TRBJ2-7; cdr3_nt: TGTGCCAGCACGAGGACTAGCGGGGGCTACGAGCAGTACTTC; cdr3_aa: CASTRTSGGYEQYF
v_call: TRBV6-1; clone_size: .; cdr3_length: 13; d_call: .; j_call: TRBJ1-2; cdr3_nt: TGTGCCAGCAAACCTGACGCCAACTATGGCTACACCTTC; cdr3_aa: CASKPDANYGYTF
v_call: TRBV7-2; clone_size: .; cdr3_length: 13; d_call: .; j_call: TRBJ2-7; cdr3_nt: TGTGCCAGCAGCTCGAGGGAAACCTACGAGCAGTACTTC; cdr3_aa: CASSSRETYEQYF
v_call: TRBV6-1; clone_size: few; cdr3_length: 12; d_call: TRBD2; j_call: TRBJ2-5; cdr3_nt: TGTGCCAGCACCTCAGCGGGGGAGACCCAGTACTTC; cdr3_aa: CASTSAGETQYF